This T cell receptor beta chain stems from a study of T-cell memory formation after mild COVID-19. Overall study: Among the donors, TCR clusters were largely specific to each donor. Study-level results: Memory sampled before infection contained some responding clones, suggesting cross-reactive memory joined. There was a balanced CD4/CD8 profile in clones contracting day 15 to 85, and later expanders leaned CD4+. Contracting clones localized mainly to CM and EM when CD4+ and mainly to EMRA when CD8+.

Germline V gene sequence: CDR1 SEHNR, CDR2 FQNEAQ (reference sequence). V lost 5 bases and J lost 4, with 20 bases in between. This CDR3 has 16 amino acids. TCRdb independently ran MiXCR on the 5' RACE reads; one entry per CDR3 protein. The sample lists 470,000 or so distinct CDR3 sequences; around a sixth were seen once. The sample holds a few counts of this clonotype. The antigen remains unidentified. V and J are TRBV7-9 and TRBJ2-5, with D perhaps matching TRBD1 or TRBD2 (6 bases each). The sequenced sample was PBMCs or a T cell subset sorted from them (not recorded which). The sequence was collected from an adult woman who had mild COVID-19 (a few samples of this study predate the infection). Cell type and time point are not known. DNA for the CDR3: TGTGCCAGCAGCCCCCCTCCGCTCGGGGGCTCAGAGACCCAGTACTTC. This gives the protein CASSPPPLGGSETQYF. The full variable domain, completed using reference TRBV7-9 and TRBJ2-5, is DTGVSQNPRHKITKRGQNVTFRCDPISEHNRLYWYRQTLGQGPEFLTYFQNEAQLEKSRLLSDRFSAERPKGSFSTLEIQRTEQGDSAMYLCASSPPPLGGSETQYFGPGTRLLVL.